This T cell receptor (beta chain) was recovered during a study of regulatory T cells in long-lasting Graves disease. Points from the study as a whole: The study found lower TCR diversity in persistent Graves' patients than in newly diagnosed ones. Analyses excluded thyroid tissue, covering peripheral blood alone.

Noted time point: persistent/refractory GD, antithyroid drugs over 5 years with positive TRAb. PBMC RNA was the source of the TCR library. Patient provenance is recorded as an endocrinology department in Xi'an, China. Staff drew roughly 10 milliliters of peripheral blood into EDTA tubes. Germline-derived CDR1 and CDR2 are DFQATT and SNEGSKA (reference sequence). CDR3 length: 13 amino acids. J lost 7 bases, V lost 6 bases, and 7 bases had no gene match. Points on this clonotype: Its target is unknown.

The authors built TCR beta libraries using iRepertoire HTBI primers and Arm-PCR of CDR3 regions. TCRdb reprocessed the multiplex PCR reads with MiXCR, giving one entry per CDR3 protein. The sample has around 430,000 distinct CDR3 sequences, about 20% seen once. The chain carries TRBV20-1 and TRBJ1-5, with 9 nucleotides matching TRBD1. The TCR comes from a female donor with Graves disease. The input for sequencing was peripheral blood mononuclear cells (PBMCs), taken when the disease was refractory, from a patient treated with antithyroid drugs. The CDR3 nucleotides are TGCAGTGCGATAGACAGGGGGAAGCAGCCCCAGCATTTT. It specifies CSAIDRGKQPQHF.